Following are 4 T cell receptor beta chains from one sample sequenced in a study of blood T cell repertoires in COVID-19. The method was immunoSEQ multiplex PCR; TCRdb's version includes in-frame clones alone and lacks a portion of them. The sample consists of tens of thousands of clones, 70% to 85% of them appearing once. The sample comprised peripheral blood. These receptors were obtained from a woman older than 75 with acute or convalescent COVID-19.

This sequence joins TRBV6-5 and TRBJ2-1; D is possibly TRBD1 (6 bases). Germline V gene lookup returns CDR1 MNHEY and CDR2 SVGAGI. Trimming removed 5 bases from V and 7 bases from J, with 15 bases in between. The CDR3 length is 14 residues. The CDR3 coding sequence is TGTGCCAGCAGTCGGCACAGGGTAGGGAATGAGCAGTTCTTC. Amino acids: CASSRHRVGNEQFF.

The chain joins TRBV30 to TRBJ1-2; TRBD1 agrees at 8 bases. The germline V gene encodes CDR1 GTSNPN and CDR2 SVGIG (reference sequence). This CDR3 contains 15 residues. The J segment lost 0 bases and the V segment lost 1 base, leaving 4 bases of the junction unmatched. CDR3 nucleotides: TGTGCCTGGAGTGAAACAGGGGGAACTAACTATGGCTACACCTTC. It codes for CAWSETGGTNYGYTF.

The rearrangement joins TRBV4-2 to TRBJ2-6, with D unclear. V was shortened by 0 bases and J by 4 bases, with 10 bases between the two germline ends. Germline V CDR1 and CDR2: LGHNA, YNFKEQ. The CDR3 runs 16 residues. The CDR3: CASSQEDFAGANVLTF. The CDR3, as DNA: TGTGCCAGCAGCCAAGAAGACTTCGCCGGGGCCAACGTCCTGACTTTC.

This chain links TRBV5-6 with TRBJ1-2; no clear D. Trimming pared 6 bases from V and 10 bases from J, leaving 16 bases between. The CDR3 extends over 12 amino acids. Germline assignment: CDR1 SGHDT and CDR2 YYEEEE. The CDR3 here is CASIGWTMVYTF. CDR3 bases: TGTGCCAGCATAGGCTGGACTATGGTCTACACCTTC.